This passage covers 28 T cell receptor beta chains from one sample sequenced in a study of spatial heterogeneity in lung cancer. TCRdb passed the 5' RACE reads through MiXCR, listing each CDR3 protein once. The repertoire holds approximately 40,000 distinct CDR3 sequences, approximately 5.2% seen once, with roughly 25% in the top ten. Time point described: sample taken at primary tumor resection. Without sorting, whole RNA was sequenced from tumor, nontumor lung or frozen PBMC. The sample here was PBMCs, taken at surgery. These receptors came from a female donor with early-stage non-small cell lung cancer.

The sample holds many counts of this clonotype. V gene TRBV27 combines with J gene TRBJ2-7; 7 bases map to TRBD1. The CDR3 consists of 15 residues. CDR1 MNHEY and CDR2 SMNVEV come from the germline V gene (reference sequence). J gave up 4 bases and V 6 bases, and 12 bases lay outside the gene matches. The CDR3 DNA follows: TGTGCCAGCAGACATAGACAGGGACAAGGGTACGAGCAGTACTTC. Protein: CASRHRQGQGYEQYF.

This clonotype was found many times. The CDR3 region is CASSTAGGGNEQFF. CDR3 coding DNA: TGTGCCAGCAGTACTGCAGGGGGCGGAAATGAGCAGTTCTTC. The chain uses TRBV9 and TRBJ2-1; 8 bases map to TRBD1. CDR3 length equals 14 residues. V lost 5 bases and J lost 7; bases outside the gene matches: 8. From germline, CDR1 is SGDLS and CDR2 YYNGEE.

This clonotype was detected ten times or more. The chain combines TRBV28 with TRBJ1-6; D is uncertain. V lost 8 bases to trimming and J lost 7 bases, with 21 bases between them. Germline CDR1 is MDHEN and CDR2 is SYDVKM. This CDR3 is 16 amino acids long. This CDR3 reads CASYAPARVINSPLHF. CDR3 DNA: TGTGCCAGCTACGCCCCAGCCCGGGTTATAAATTCACCCCTCCACTTT.

This clonotype was seen ten or more times. V and J are TRBV4-1 and TRBJ1-4, with TRBD1 matching over 8 bases. CDR3 length: 12 amino acids. The junction had 1 base not matched to a gene; V was cut back by 1 base and J by 12 bases. Germline CDR1 reads MGHRA; CDR2 reads YSYEKL. The CDR3 DNA sequence: TGCGCCAGCAGCCAAGTGGACAGGGAACTGTTTTTT. Amino acid sequence: CASSQVDRELFF.

This clonotype was detected only a few times. CDR3 nucleotide sequence: TGTGCCAGCAGGTTCCCAGGCGAGAATACTGAAGCTTTCTTT. This codes for CASRFPGENTEAFF. The V gene is TRBV6-5, the J gene TRBJ1-1; D is unclear. The CDR3 runs 14 residues. The germline gives CDR1 MNHEY, CDR2 SVGAGI. V lost 6 bases and J lost 5, with 16 bases in between.

This clonotype is classed as medium-sized. This sequence joins TRBV5-1 and TRBJ2-7, with D possibly matching TRBD1 (6 bases). The ends were cut back, 3 bases at V and 3 bases at J, with 16 bases in the middle. Germline V lookup: CDR1 SGHRS, CDR2 YFSETQ. The CDR3 runs 15 residues. The CDR3 is CASSWAPTGNYEQYF. The CDR3 DNA follows: TGCGCCAGCAGCTGGGCCCCGACAGGAAACTACGAGCAGTACTTC.

The chain carries TRBV6-1 and TRBJ2-2; either TRBD1 or TRBD2 may fit D (6 bases each). Deletions cut 3 bases from V and 3 bases from J, with 20 bases between. In germline, CDR1 is MNHNS, CDR2 SASEGT. The CDR3 consists of 18 residues. CDR3 in DNA: TGTGCCAGCAGTGACCGGGGCGGGACACTAGAGTACACCGGGGAGCTGTTTTTT. Protein: CASSDRGGTLEYTGELFF.

The rearrangement uses TRBV4-2 and TRBJ2-7, with TRBD2 matching 9 bases. Germline assignment: CDR1 LGHNA and CDR2 YNFKEQ. V dropped 0 bases and J dropped 6; count of bases not matched to a gene: 3. This CDR3 comprises 14 residues. The DNA of the CDR3 is TGTGCCAGCAGCCAAGATGATAGCGGGGGCGAGCAGTACTTC. This sequence encodes CASSQDDSGGEQYF.

This clonotype was picked up many times. One end of the junction does not line up with germline, which may come from a read error. V and J are TRBV6-2 or TRBV6-3 and TRBJ2-3, with 15 nucleotides matching TRBD2. The CDR3 has 16 amino acids. CDR1 and CDR2 (germline): MNHEY, SVGEGT. This chain's CDR3 is CASSLLFGLAGGPPNF. The CDR3 coding sequence is TGTGCCAGCAGCCTACTCTTCGGACTAGCGGGGGGGCCCCCAAATTTT.

This clonotype was seen only a few times. This rearrangement joins TRBV5-1 to TRBJ1-4, with D perhaps TRBD1 (6 bases). Germline V gene lookup returns CDR1 SGHRS and CDR2 YFSETQ. Between the trimmed V and J ends, which lost 4 bases and 5 bases, there was a span of 9 bases. The CDR3 length is 13 residues. The CDR3 DNA reads as TGCGCCAGCAGCCAGGGGCAGAATGAAAAACTGTTTTTT. Translating it yields CASSQGQNEKLFF.

The V call is TRBV7-3, the J call TRBJ2-2; D remains unclear. The CDR3 is made up of 12 amino acids. Germline CDR1 reads SGHTA; CDR2 reads FQGTGA. V was shortened by 5 bases and J by 7 bases, with 8 bases between the two germline ends. CDR3 coding DNA: TGTGCCAGCAGCCGCTATGACGGGGAGCTGTTTTTT. Encoded protein: CASSRYDGELFF.

This clonotype was picked up many times. The chain is built from TRBV28 and TRBJ1-5; 9 bases align to TRBD1. Germline V lookup: CDR1 MDHEN, CDR2 SYDVKM. V lost 5 bases to trimming and J lost 6 bases; unmatched junction nucleotides: 2. This CDR3 is built from 13 residues. The CDR3 DNA sequence: TGTGCCAGCAGTGACAGGGGGTTTCAGCCCCAGCATTTT. It specifies CASSDRGFQPQHF.

This clonotype was seen repeatedly, ten times or more. CDR3 protein: CASSLEAGAEAFF. The DNA for the CDR3 is TGTGCCAGCAGCTTAGAAGCAGGGGCTGAAGCTTTCTTT. The chain couples TRBV7-6 to TRBJ1-1; D might be TRBD1 (6 bases). Germline values: CDR1 SGHVS, CDR2 FNYEAQ. This CDR3 spans 13 amino acids. Trimming took 1 base from V and 6 from J, leaving 9 bases between them.

This clonotype has a count of ten or more. This chain uses TRBV19 with TRBJ2-3; weak D call: TRBD2 (7 bases). There are 15 residues in the CDR3. CDR1 is LNHDA and CDR2 is SQIVND in the germline V gene (reference sequence). Trimming stripped 1 base from V and 2 bases from J, with 10 bases between. CDR3 residues: CASSIGGGATDTQYF. CDR3 DNA: TGTGCCAGTAGTATAGGAGGGGGGGCCACAGATACGCAGTATTTT.

The chain couples TRBV11-2 to TRBJ1-2; no reliable D call. Per germline, CDR1 SGHAT and CDR2 FQNNGV. This CDR3 has 18 amino acids. V was clipped by 0 bases and J by 3 bases, with 20 bases between them. The CDR3 bases are TGTGCCAGCAGCTTAGATCTTCTTGAAGCGGGTTCGGACTATGGCTACACCTTC. Protein sequence: CASSLDLLEAGSDYGYTF.

Many counts were recorded for this clonotype. The CDR3 sequence is CASSQDPGGTDTQYF. CDR3 bases: TGTGCCAGCAGCCAAGATCCGGGGGGGACAGATACGCAGTATTTT. The chain links TRBV3-1 to TRBJ2-3; 8 nucleotides line up with TRBD2. The CDR3 spans 15 residues. V lost 0 bases, J lost 3 bases, and 2 bases stayed unmatched. Germline V lookup: CDR1 LGHDT, CDR2 YNNKEL (reference sequence).

In this sample, this clonotype turned up a few times. V is TRBV19 and J is TRBJ2-3; D remains ambiguous. V lost 5 bases to trimming and J lost 2 bases, with 5 bases between them. Germline values: CDR1 LNHDA, CDR2 SQIVND (reference sequence). CDR3 length: 12 residues. Here the CDR3 DNA reads TGTGCCAGTAGTTTGCCCACAGATACGCAGTATTTT. This gives the protein CASSLPTDTQYF.

This clonotype has ten or more counts. The chain is built from TRBV5-1 and TRBJ2-3; D assignment may be TRBD1 or TRBD2 (6 bases each). The V end was cut by 4 bases, the J end by 2 bases, with 17 bases between. The CDR3 totals 16 residues. Germline CDR1 is SGHRS and CDR2 is YFSETQ. CDR3 DNA sequence: TGCGCCAGCAGCCCGGGCTTGGGGGGCCACACAGATACGCAGTATTTT. This sequence encodes CASSPGLGGHTDTQYF. The variable domain in full, with the rest retrieved from reference TRBV5-1 and TRBJ2-3, is KAGVTQTPRYLIKTRGQQVTLSCSPISGHRSVSWYQQTPGQGLQFLFEYFSETQRNKGNFPGRFSGRQFSNSRSEMNVSTLELGDSALYLCASSPGLGGHTDTQYFGPGTRLTVL.

This clonotype was seen only a few times. The chain couples TRBV20-1 to TRBJ2-7; TRBD1 agrees at 9 bases. Germline trimming cut 6 bases from V and 7 bases from J; bases unmatched to any gene: 7. The germline V gene has CDR1 DFQATT and CDR2 SNEGSKA (reference sequence). The CDR3 length is 12 residues. CDR3 residues: CSAEDRGREQYF. The DNA of the CDR3 is TGCAGTGCCGAGGACAGGGGAAGGGAGCAGTACTTC.

The V call is TRBV20-1, the J call TRBJ2-1, with 12 bases lining up with TRBD2. V gave up 1 base and J gave up 1 base; unmatched junction bases: 2. There are 16 residues in the CDR3. The germline V gene encodes CDR1 DFQATT and CDR2 SNEGSKA (reference sequence). The CDR3 sequence: CSARATSGGSYNEQFF. CDR3 DNA: TGCAGTGCTAGAGCGACTAGCGGGGGTTCCTACAATGAGCAGTTCTTC.

V and J are TRBV13 and TRBJ1-5; 10 positions match TRBD1. The CDR3 runs to 15 residues. CDR1 and CDR2 (germline): PRHDT, FYEKMQ (reference sequence). After removal of 5 bases from V and 2 bases from J, the junction contained 3 bases not matched to a gene. CDR3 sequence: CASSHGTGGNQPQHF. The CDR3 nucleotides read TGTGCCAGCAGCCACGGGACAGGGGGCAATCAGCCCCAGCATTTT.

This clonotype was counted between two and nine times. The chain joins TRBV7-3 to TRBJ1-5, with 7 bases aligning to TRBD1. CDR1 SGHTA and CDR2 FQGTGA come from the germline V gene. This CDR3 is 15 amino acids long. The V and J ends lost 2 bases and 7 bases, in that order; junction bases with no gene match: 8. Here the CDR3 reads CASSLQGGGGQPQHF. CDR3 nucleotide sequence: TGTGCCAGCAGCTTACAAGGAGGGGGCGGACAGCCCCAGCATTTT.

The chain couples TRBV7-8 to TRBJ2-5, with a weak D call TRBD1 (5 bases). Germline V gives CDR1 SGHVS, CDR2 FQNEAQ. V dropped 1 base and J dropped 1 base, with 7 bases sitting between them. The CDR3 spans 14 residues. CDR3 protein: CASSLGGSQETQYF. DNA for the CDR3: TGTGCCAGCAGCTTAGGGGGCAGCCAAGAGACCCAGTACTTC. Supplemented by reference TRBV7-8 and TRBJ2-5, the full variable domain reads GAGVSQSPRYKVAKRGQDVALRCDPISGHVSLFWYQQALGQGPEFLTYFQNEAQLDKSGLPSDRFFAERPEGSVSTLKIQRTQQEDSAVYLCASSLGGSQETQYFGPGTRLLVL.

This clonotype was recorded many times. The chain is built from TRBV7-6 and TRBJ2-7; the D is unclear. This CDR3 is 17 amino acids long. V lost 1 base and J lost 2, with 18 bases in between. Germline V gives CDR1 SGHVS, CDR2 FNYEAQ. The CDR3 here is CASSLGGWADVAYEQYF. For the CDR3, the DNA is TGTGCCAGCAGCTTAGGGGGATGGGCAGATGTTGCCTACGAGCAGTACTTC.

The sample holds many counts of this clonotype. V is TRBV20-1 and J is TRBJ2-1; D uncertain. Trimming took off 0 bases at V and 0 bases at J, with 6 bases between the two ends. Germline V gives CDR1 DFQATT, CDR2 SNEGSKA (reference sequence). The CDR3 runs to 14 residues. CDR3 coding DNA: TGCAGTGCTAGAGAGGCTAACTCCTACAATGAGCAGTTCTTC. This gives the protein CSAREANSYNEQFF.

The chain combines TRBV12-3 or TRBV12-4 with TRBJ2-1, with D uncertain. V dropped 7 bases and J dropped 0 bases, with 7 bases sitting between them. This CDR3 has 13 amino acids. CDR3 residues: CASTKSSYNEQFF. CDR3 coding DNA: TGTGCCAGCACCAAGAGCTCCTACAATGAGCAGTTCTTC.

This clonotype was found many times. The CDR3, as DNA: TGTGCCAGCAGCTCGTATGGCTACACCTTC. Amino acids: CASSSYGYTF. The rearrangement joins TRBV7-2 to TRBJ1-2; D is uncertain. CDR3 length: 10 residues. Per the germline V gene, CDR1 is SGHTA and CDR2 is FQGNSA. Trimming removed 4 bases at V and 5 bases at J, with 2 bases between.

This clonotype was counted many times. This chain uses TRBV11-1 with TRBJ2-2; 13 positions match TRBD2. The CDR3 is 18 amino acids. The trim removed 5 bases at V and 5 bases at J, leaving 11 bases unmatched. The V gene's germline CDR1 is SGHAT and CDR2 FQDESV (reference sequence). CDR3: CASSSLGGLAGETGELFF. CDR3 DNA sequence: TGTGCCAGCAGCAGCTTAGGAGGACTAGCGGGGGAAACCGGGGAGCTGTTTTTT.